This T cell receptor beta chain was retrieved from a study of naive and memory T cell subsets. The beta constant-region primer was an equimolar mix of two oligonucleotides covering TRBC1 and TRBC2. Four rounds of PCR amplified the ligated cDNA using nested alpha and beta constant-region primers plus SP2. TCRdb reprocessed the UMI-ligation and nested PCR reads via MiXCR and lists one record per CDR3 protein. The sample lists more than 120,000 distinct CDR3 sequences; roughly a fifth were seen once. After the first PCR, alpha and beta chain libraries were processed separately. CMV status came from CD4+ T cell IFNgamma after overnight CMV lysate stimulation of fresh PBMCs. CD8 T cells were positively selected from what remained after CD4 positive selection. The study, taken as a whole, reports: Possibly reflecting memory cells re-expressing CD45RA, a few larger clonotypes occurred in naive repertoires, especially CD8. Findings for naive and memory subsets could not be checked against ground truth.

CDR1 and CDR2 from the germline V gene are LGHDT and YNNKEL (reference sequence). V dropped 0 bases and J dropped 6 bases, with 14 bases sitting between them. This CDR3 is 15 amino acids long. This clonotype came up a few times. The antigen is unknown. The chain uses TRBV3-1 and TRBJ1-1; D possibly corresponds to TRBD1 (5 bases). Sequencing used naive CD8+ T cells from blood. This TCR was sampled from a human donor in good health. The chain's CDR3 is CASSQDFNGGAEAFF. CDR3 DNA sequence: TGTGCCAGCAGCCAAGATTTTAATGGAGGGGCTGAAGCTTTCTTT.